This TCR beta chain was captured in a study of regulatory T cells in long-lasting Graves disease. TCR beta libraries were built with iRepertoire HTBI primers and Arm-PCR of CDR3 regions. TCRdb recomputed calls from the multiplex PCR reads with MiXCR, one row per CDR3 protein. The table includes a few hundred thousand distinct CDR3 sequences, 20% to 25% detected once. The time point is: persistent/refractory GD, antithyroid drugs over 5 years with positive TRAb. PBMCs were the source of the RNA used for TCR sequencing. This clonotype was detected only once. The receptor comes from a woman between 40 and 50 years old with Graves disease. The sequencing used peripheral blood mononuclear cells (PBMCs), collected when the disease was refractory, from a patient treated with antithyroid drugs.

The CDR3 loop is CALDSQGANTEAFF. In nucleotides, the CDR3 is TGTGCCTTAGACTCACAGGGGGCCAACACTGAAGCTTTCTTT. The J gene is TRBJ1-1, the V gene TRBV30; TRBD1 agrees at 9 bases. The V segment lost 7 bases and the J segment 2 bases; nucleotides outside the gene matches: 8. This CDR3 region has 14 residues. Germline CDR1 GTSNPN, CDR2 SVGIG (reference sequence).